This TCR beta chain comes out of a study of T cell repertoires in cytomegalovirus infection. Trimming removed 3 bases from V and 9 bases from J, with 9 bases in between. This CDR3 has 12 residues. CDR1 and CDR2 (germline): ENHRY, SYGVKD. With regard to this clonotype: Its antigen is currently unknown.

A single record per CDR3 protein comes from TCRdb applying MiXCR to the reads. The sample shows nearly 700,000 distinct CDR3 sequences, around 30% of them seen only once. This receptor was taken from a human donor in good health (CMV status not recorded). Some clones in this sample may be carry-over from other donors' samples. V usage is TRBV10-3 and J usage is TRBJ2-1, with a tentative D call TRBD1 (5 bases). The sequenced sample was cultured PBMCs, obtained from culture after CMV antigen stimulation. DNA for the CDR3: TGTGCCATCAGTGAAGGGGATTCTGAGCAGTTCTTC. Its protein is CAISEGDSEQFF.